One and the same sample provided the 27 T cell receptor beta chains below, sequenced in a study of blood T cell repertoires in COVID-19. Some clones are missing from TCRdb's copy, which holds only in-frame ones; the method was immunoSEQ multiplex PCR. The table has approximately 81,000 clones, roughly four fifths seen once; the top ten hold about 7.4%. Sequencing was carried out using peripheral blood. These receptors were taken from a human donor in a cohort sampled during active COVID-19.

CDR3 coding DNA: TGTGCCAGCAGCCCGGGAGGAGGTGAAGCTTTCTTT. Translation: CASSPGGGEAFF. The chain is built from TRBV6-6 and TRBJ1-1; D unresolved. The CDR3 extends over 12 amino acids. CDR1 and CDR2 (germline): MNHNY, SVGAGI (reference sequence). V lost 6 bases and J 7 bases, leaving 12 bases between the germline ends.

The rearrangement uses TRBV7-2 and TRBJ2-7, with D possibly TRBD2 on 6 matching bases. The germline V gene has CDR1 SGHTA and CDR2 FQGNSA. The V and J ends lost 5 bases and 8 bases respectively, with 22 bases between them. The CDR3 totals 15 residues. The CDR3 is CASSPKEGPTNQQYF. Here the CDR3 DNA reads TGTGCCAGCAGCCCCAAGGAGGGACCAACCAACCAGCAGTACTTC.

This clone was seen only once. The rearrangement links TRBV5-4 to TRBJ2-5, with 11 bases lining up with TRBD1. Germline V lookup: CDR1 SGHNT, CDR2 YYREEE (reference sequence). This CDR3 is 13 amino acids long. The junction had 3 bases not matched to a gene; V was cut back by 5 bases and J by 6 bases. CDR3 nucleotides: TGTGCCAGCAGTAGGACAGGGGGCCAGACCCAGTACTTC. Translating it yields CASSRTGGQTQYF. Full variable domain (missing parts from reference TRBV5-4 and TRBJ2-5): ETGVTQSPTHLIKTRGQQVTLRCSSQSGHNTVSWYQQALGQGPQFIFQYYREEENGRGNFPPRFSGLQFPNYSSELNVNALELDDSALYLCASSRTGGQTQYFGPGTRLLVL.

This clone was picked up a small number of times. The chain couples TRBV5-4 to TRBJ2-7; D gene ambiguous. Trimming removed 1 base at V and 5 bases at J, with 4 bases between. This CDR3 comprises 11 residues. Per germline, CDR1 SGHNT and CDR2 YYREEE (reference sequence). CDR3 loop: CASSLTDEQYF. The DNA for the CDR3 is TGTGCCAGCAGCTTGACAGACGAGCAGTACTTC.

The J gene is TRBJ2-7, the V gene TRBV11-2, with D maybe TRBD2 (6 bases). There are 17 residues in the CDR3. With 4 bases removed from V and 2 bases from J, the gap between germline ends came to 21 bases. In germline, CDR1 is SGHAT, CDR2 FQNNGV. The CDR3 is CASSSTRGGARTYEQYF. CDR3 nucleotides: TGTGCCAGCAGCTCAACCCGAGGCGGGGCCAGAACCTACGAGCAGTACTTC.

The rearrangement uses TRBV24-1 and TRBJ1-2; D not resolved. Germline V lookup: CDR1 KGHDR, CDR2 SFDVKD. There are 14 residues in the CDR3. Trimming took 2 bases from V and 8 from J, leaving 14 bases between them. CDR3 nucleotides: TGTGCCACCAGTGATTCCGGGAATTTAGGGGGCTACACCTTC. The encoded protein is CATSDSGNLGGYTF.

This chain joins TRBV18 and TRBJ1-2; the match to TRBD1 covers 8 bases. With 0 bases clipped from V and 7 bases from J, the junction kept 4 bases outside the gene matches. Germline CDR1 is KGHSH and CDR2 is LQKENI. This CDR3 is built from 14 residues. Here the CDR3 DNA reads TGTGCCAGCTCACCACCTGACAGGGGAAGTGGCTACACCTTC. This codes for CASSPPDRGSGYTF.

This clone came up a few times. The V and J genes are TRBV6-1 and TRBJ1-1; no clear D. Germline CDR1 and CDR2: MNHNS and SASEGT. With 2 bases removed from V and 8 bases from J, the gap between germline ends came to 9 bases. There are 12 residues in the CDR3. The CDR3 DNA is TGTGCCAGCAGTGAAACCGGAGGGGAAGCTTTCTTT. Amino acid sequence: CASSETGGEAFF.

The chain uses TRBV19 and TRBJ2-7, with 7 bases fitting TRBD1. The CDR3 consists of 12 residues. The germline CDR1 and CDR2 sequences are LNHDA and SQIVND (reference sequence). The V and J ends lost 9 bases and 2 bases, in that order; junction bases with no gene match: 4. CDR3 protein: CASTGTAYEQYF. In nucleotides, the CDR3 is TGTGCCAGCACCGGGACAGCCTACGAGCAGTACTTC.

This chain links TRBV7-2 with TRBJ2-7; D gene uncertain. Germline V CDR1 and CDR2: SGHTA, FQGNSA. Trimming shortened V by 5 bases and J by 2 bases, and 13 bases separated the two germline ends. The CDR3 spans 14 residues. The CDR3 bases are TGTGCCAGCAGCCCTAGGTCGGAGACCTACGAGCAGTACTTC. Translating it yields CASSPRSETYEQYF. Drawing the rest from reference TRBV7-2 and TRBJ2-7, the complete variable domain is GAGVSQSPSNKVTEKGKDVELRCDPISGHTALYWYRQSLGQGLEFLIYFQGNSAPDKSGLPSDRFSAERTGGSVSTLTIQRTQQEDSAVYLCASSPRSETYEQYFGPGTRLTVT.

Here the CDR3 reads CASSILQQPQHF. The CDR3 coding sequence is TGTGCCAGCAGTATCCTACAGCAGCCCCAGCATTTT. V is TRBV12-3 or TRBV12-4 and J is TRBJ1-5; D is unresolved. This CDR3 is built from 12 residues. V was shortened by 5 bases and J by 7 bases, with 9 bases between the two germline ends.

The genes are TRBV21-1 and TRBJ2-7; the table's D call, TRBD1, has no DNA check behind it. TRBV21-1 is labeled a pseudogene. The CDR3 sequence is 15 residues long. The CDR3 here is CASTEAAGGGAEQYF. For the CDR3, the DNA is TGTGCCAGCACCGAGGCTGCAGGGGGCGGGGCCGAGCAGTACTTC.

CDR3 region: CASSQTANYEQYF. The CDR3 DNA reads TGTGCCAGCAGCCAGACAGCAAACTACGAGCAGTACTTC. The chain couples TRBV7-2 to TRBJ2-7, with D possibly being TRBD1 (5 bases). CDR1 is SGHTA, CDR2 FQGNSA, per germline. The CDR3 loop spans 13 amino acids. V lost 5 bases and J lost 3, with 11 bases in between.

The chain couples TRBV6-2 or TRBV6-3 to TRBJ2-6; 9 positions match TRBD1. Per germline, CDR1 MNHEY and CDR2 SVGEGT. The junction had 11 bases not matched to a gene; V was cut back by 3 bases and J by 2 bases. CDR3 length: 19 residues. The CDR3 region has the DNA TGTGCCAGCAGTTATTCCGGGACAGGGTTAAAGACTGGGGCCAACGTCCTGACTTTC. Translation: CASSYSGTGLKTGANVLTF.

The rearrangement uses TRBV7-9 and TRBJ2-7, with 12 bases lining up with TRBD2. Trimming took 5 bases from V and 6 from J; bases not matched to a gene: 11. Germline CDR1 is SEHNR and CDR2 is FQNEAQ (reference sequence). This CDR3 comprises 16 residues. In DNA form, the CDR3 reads TGTGCCAGCAGCCCGACTAGCGGGGGACGCCACGGCGAGCAGTACTTC. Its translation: CASSPTSGGRHGEQYF.

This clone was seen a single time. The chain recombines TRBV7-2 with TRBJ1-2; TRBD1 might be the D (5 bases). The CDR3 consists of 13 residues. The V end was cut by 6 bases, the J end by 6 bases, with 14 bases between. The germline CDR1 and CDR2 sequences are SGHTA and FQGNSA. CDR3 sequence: CASSSLNRNGYTF. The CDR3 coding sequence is TGTGCCAGCAGTTCTCTCAACAGGAATGGCTACACCTTC.

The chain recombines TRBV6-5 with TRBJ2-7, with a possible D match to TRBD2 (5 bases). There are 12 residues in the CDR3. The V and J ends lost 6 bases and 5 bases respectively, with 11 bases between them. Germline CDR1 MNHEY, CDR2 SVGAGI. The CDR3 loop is CASRPRGNEQYF. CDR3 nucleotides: TGTGCCAGCAGACCCCGAGGGAACGAGCAGTACTTC.

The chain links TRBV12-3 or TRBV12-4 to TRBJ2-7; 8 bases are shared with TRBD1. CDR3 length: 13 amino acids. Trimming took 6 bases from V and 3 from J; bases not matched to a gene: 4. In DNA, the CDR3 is TGTGCCAGCAGCCCCGGACAGGGCTACGAGCAGTACTTC. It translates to CASSPGQGYEQYF.

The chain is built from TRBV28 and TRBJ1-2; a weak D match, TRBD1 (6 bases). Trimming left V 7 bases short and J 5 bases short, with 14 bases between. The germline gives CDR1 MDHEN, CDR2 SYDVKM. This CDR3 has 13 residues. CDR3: CASTGGGAYGYTF. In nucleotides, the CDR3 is TGTGCCAGCACGGGCGGGGGGGCATATGGCTACACCTTC.

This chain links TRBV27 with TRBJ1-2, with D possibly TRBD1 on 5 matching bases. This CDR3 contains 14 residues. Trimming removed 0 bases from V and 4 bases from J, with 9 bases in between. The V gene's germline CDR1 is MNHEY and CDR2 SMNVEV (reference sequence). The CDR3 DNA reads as TGTGCCAGCAGTTTATCGGGGGGTCGCTATGGCTACACCTTC. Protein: CASSLSGGRYGYTF.

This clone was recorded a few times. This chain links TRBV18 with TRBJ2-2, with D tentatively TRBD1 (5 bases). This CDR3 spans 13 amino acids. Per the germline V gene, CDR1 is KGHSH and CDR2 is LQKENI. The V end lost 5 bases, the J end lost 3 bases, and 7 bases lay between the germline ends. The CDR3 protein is CASSATDTGELFF. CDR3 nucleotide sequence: TGTGCCAGCTCAGCGACAGACACCGGGGAGCTGTTTTTT.

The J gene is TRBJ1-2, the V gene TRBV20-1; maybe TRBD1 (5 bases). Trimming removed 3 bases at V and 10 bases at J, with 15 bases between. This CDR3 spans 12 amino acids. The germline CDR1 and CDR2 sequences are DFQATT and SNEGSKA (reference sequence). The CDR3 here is CSASGFRQNYTF. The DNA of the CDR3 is TGCAGTGCTAGTGGTTTCCGACAGAACTACACCTTC.

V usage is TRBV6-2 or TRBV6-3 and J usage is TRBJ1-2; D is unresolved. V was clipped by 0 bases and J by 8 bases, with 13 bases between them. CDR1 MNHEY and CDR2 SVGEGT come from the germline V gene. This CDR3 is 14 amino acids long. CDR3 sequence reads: CASSYSTPGGGYTF. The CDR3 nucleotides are TGTGCCAGCAGTTACTCGACCCCAGGAGGGGGCTACACCTTC.

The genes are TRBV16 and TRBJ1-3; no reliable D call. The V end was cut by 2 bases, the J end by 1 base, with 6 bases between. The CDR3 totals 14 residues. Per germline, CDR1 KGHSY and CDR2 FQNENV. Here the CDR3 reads CASSQRGSGNTIYF. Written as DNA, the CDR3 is TGTGCCAGCAGCCAACGCGGTTCTGGAAACACCATATATTTT.

CDR3 loop: CASSADRNTEAFF. CDR3 coding DNA: TGTGCCAGCTCAGCGGACAGGAACACTGAAGCTTTCTTT. The chain couples TRBV18 to TRBJ1-1, with D maybe TRBD1 (6 bases). The germline gives CDR1 KGHSH, CDR2 LQKENI. Trimming took 5 bases from V and 1 from J, leaving 8 bases between them. The CDR3 runs to 13 residues.

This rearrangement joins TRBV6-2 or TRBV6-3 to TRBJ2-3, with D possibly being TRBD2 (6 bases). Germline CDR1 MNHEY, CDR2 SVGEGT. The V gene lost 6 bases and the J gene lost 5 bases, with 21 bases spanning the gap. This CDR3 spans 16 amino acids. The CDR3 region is CASSSGDSSLRDTQYF. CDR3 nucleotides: TGTGCCAGCAGCTCGGGGGACTCCTCCCTAAGAGATACGCAGTATTTT.

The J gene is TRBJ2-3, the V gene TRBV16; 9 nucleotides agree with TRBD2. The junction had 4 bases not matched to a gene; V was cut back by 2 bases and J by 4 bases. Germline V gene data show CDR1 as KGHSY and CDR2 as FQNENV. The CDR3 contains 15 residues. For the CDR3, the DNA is TGTGCCAGCAGCCAAGGCGGGGGGGCCGCAGATACGCAGTATTTT. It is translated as CASSQGGGAADTQYF.